A single sample gave rise to the 28 T cell receptor beta chains below, sequenced in a study of shared clonotypes between healthy human individuals. The method was immunoSEQ multiplex PCR; TCRdb's version includes in-frame clones alone and lacks a portion of them. The sample gives approximately 250,000 clones, about 69% of which show up once; more than 9.5% is in the top ten. The sequenced sample consisted of memory CD4+ T cells sorted from blood. Documented subset: CD45RA-negative fraction. These receptors originate from a man under 40 in good health.

This chain joins TRBV5-1 and TRBJ2-4; D gene uncertain. Trimming took off 3 bases at V and 9 bases at J, with 16 bases between the two ends. This CDR3 is built from 14 residues. Looked up from germline, CDR1 is SGHRS and CDR2 is YFSETQ. For the CDR3, the DNA is TGCGCCAGCAGCTCGATAGGTTGGGATAGCATTCAGTACTTC. As protein: CASSSIGWDSIQYF.

The chain employs TRBV29-1 and TRBJ2-1, with 14 bases fitting TRBD2. The germline gives CDR1 SQVTM, CDR2 ANQGSEA. The V and J ends lost 1 base and 8 bases, in that order; junction bases with no gene match: 4. CDR3 length: 15 amino acids. CDR3: CSVEVAGLAGDEQFF. Here the CDR3 DNA reads TGCAGCGTTGAAGTCGCGGGACTAGCGGGAGATGAGCAGTTCTTC.

V gene TRBV6-5 combines with J gene TRBJ2-3; perhaps TRBD1 as D (5 bases). The germline V and J ends were trimmed by 5 bases and 8 bases, with 14 bases remaining between them. CDR1 and CDR2 (germline): MNHEY, SVGAGI. The CDR3 spans 13 residues. CDR3 sequence reads: CASSQTQGGTQYF. Written as DNA, the CDR3 is TGTGCCAGCAGTCAGACTCAGGGTGGTACGCAGTATTTT.

This chain uses TRBV6-5 with TRBJ2-7; D is possibly TRBD2 (5 bases). CDR3 length: 14 amino acids. V was cut by 0 bases and J by 3 bases, with 9 bases left in between. Germline loops: CDR1 MNHEY, CDR2 SVGAGI. CDR3 nucleotides: TGTGCCAGCAGTTACTCGGCCACTAGCTACGAGCAGTACTTC. Translation gives CASSYSATSYEQYF.

The rearrangement joins TRBV11-3 to TRBJ2-1; D is tentatively TRBD1 or TRBD2 (5 bases each). Germline loops: CDR1 SGHNT, CDR2 YENEEA. This CDR3 region has 13 residues. The V gene lost 5 bases and the J gene lost 6 bases, with 11 bases spanning the gap. The CDR3 region has the DNA TGTGCCAGCAGCCCCGGGACCGGCAATGAGCAGTTCTTC. Residues: CASSPGTGNEQFF.

The CDR3 reads CASTPNTPANEQFF. The CDR3 bases are TGTGCCAGCACCCCCAATACCCCGGCGAATGAGCAGTTCTTC. V usage is TRBV27 and J usage is TRBJ2-1; D is undetermined. Germline V gives CDR1 MNHEY, CDR2 SMNVEV (reference sequence). Trimming stripped 7 bases from V and 7 bases from J, with 17 bases between. The CDR3 has 14 amino acids.

The chain joins TRBV6-6 to TRBJ2-7; 10 nucleotides agree with TRBD2. The trim removed 3 bases at V and 10 bases at J, leaving 6 bases unmatched. CDR1 and CDR2 (germline): MNHNY, SVGAGI (reference sequence). CDR3 length equals 13 residues. DNA for the CDR3: TGTGCCAGCAGTTATGAACTAGCGGGGTTTCAGTACTTC. Its translation is CASSYELAGFQYF.

The CDR3 DNA is TGTGCCAGCAGGGACAACACAGATACGCAGTATTTT. It is translated as CASRDNTDTQYF. This chain uses TRBV2 with TRBJ2-3, with D possibly matching TRBD1 (5 bases). Germline lookup yields CDR1 SNHLY and CDR2 FYNNEI. The CDR3 runs 12 residues. V dropped 6 bases and J dropped 2 bases, with 6 bases sitting between them.

V is TRBV18 and J is TRBJ2-7; D possibly corresponds to TRBD2 (5 bases). V was shortened by 0 bases and J by 4 bases, with 13 bases between the two germline ends. This CDR3 has 15 residues. The germline gives CDR1 KGHSH, CDR2 LQKENI. The DNA for the CDR3 is TGTGCCAGCTCACCACCGCGAGGAGGTGGGTACGAGCAGTACTTC. Translation gives CASSPPRGGGYEQYF.

This chain uses TRBV11-2 with TRBJ2-7; D may be TRBD1 (5 bases). Per germline, CDR1 SGHAT and CDR2 FQNNGV. Trimming left V 1 base short and J 9 bases short, with 19 bases between. This CDR3 is 15 amino acids long. CDR3 in DNA: TGTGCCAGCAGCTTAGTGGGTCTGGGGCAGGCATTGCAGTACTTC. This sequence encodes CASSLVGLGQALQYF.

V and J are TRBV9 and TRBJ2-5, with D hard to call. The germline CDR1 and CDR2 sequences are SGDLS and YYNGEE. The V end lost 0 bases, the J end lost 5 bases, and 11 bases lay between the germline ends. This CDR3 contains 14 residues. The CDR3 DNA reads TGTGCCAGCAGCGTAGCGTTAGGGCTGGAGACCCAGTACTTC. It yields the protein CASSVALGLETQYF.

The J gene is TRBJ1-4, the V gene TRBV29-1; no firm D call. Germline CDR1 and CDR2: SQVTM and ANQGSEA. Trimming took off 6 bases at V and 7 bases at J, with 12 bases between the two ends. The CDR3 has 12 amino acids. The CDR3 sequence is CSVDKGSEKLFF. The CDR3 nucleotides read TGCAGCGTCGATAAGGGTAGTGAAAAACTGTTTTTT.

This sequence joins TRBV10-3 and TRBJ2-7; 7 nucleotides agree with TRBD1. This CDR3 is 11 amino acids long. The V gene end was trimmed by 10 bases and the J gene end by 5 bases; junction bases not matched to a gene: 5. Germline-derived CDR1 and CDR2 are ENHRY and SYGVKD. CDR3 coding DNA: TGTGCCAACAGACAGGGAGACGAGCAGTACTTC. This sequence encodes CANRQGDEQYF.

V and J are TRBV2 and TRBJ2-7; TRBD1 might be the D (5 bases). The germline V gene has CDR1 SNHLY and CDR2 FYNNEI. The ends were cut back, 8 bases at V and 0 bases at J, with 14 bases in the middle. The CDR3 runs to 14 residues. CDR3: CASLLTDNSYEQYF. DNA of the CDR3: TGTGCCAGCCTACTGACGGACAACTCCTACGAGCAGTACTTC.

This sequence joins TRBV7-8 and TRBJ1-5; TRBD1 might be the D (6 bases). The CDR3 consists of 16 residues. Germline loops: CDR1 SGHVS, CDR2 FQNEAQ. V was shortened by 1 base and J by 5 bases, with 15 bases between the two germline ends. The CDR3 nucleotides are TGTGCCAGCAGCTTAGAATTCAGGACAGATCATCAGCCCCAGCATTTT. The encoded protein is CASSLEFRTDHQPQHF.

The chain links TRBV5-4 to TRBJ2-3, with 7 bases lining up with TRBD1. The CDR3 is 15 amino acids. The trim removed 2 bases at V and 0 bases at J, leaving 3 bases unmatched. The germline gives CDR1 SGHNT, CDR2 YYREEE (reference sequence). CDR3 sequence reads: CASSFNRGSTDTQYF. In nucleotides, the CDR3 is TGTGCCAGCAGCTTTAACAGGGGAAGCACAGATACGCAGTATTTT. The full variable domain, its missing parts supplied by reference TRBV5-4 and TRBJ2-3, is ETGVTQSPTHLIKTRGQQVTLRCSSQSGHNTVSWYQQALGQGPQFIFQYYREEENGRGNFPPRFSGLQFPNYSSELNVNALELDDSALYLCASSFNRGSTDTQYFGPGTRLTVL.

This clone was recorded a few times. The chain recombines TRBV27 with TRBJ2-1, with D perhaps being TRBD1 or TRBD2 (5 bases each). The CDR3 loop spans 14 amino acids. The ends were cut back, 6 bases at V and 10 bases at J, with 19 bases in the middle. Per the germline V gene, CDR1 is MNHEY and CDR2 is SMNVEV (reference sequence). The chain's CDR3 is CASRPGTGGVEQFF. CDR3 DNA sequence: TGTGCCAGCAGGCCCGGGACCGGAGGAGTCGAGCAGTTCTTC.

The table lists this clone with a count of one. The chain couples TRBV6-1 to TRBJ2-7; 8 nucleotides agree with TRBD2. The CDR3 loop spans 15 amino acids. Germline trimming cut 5 bases from V and 2 bases from J; bases unmatched to any gene: 8. Germline loops: CDR1 MNHNS, CDR2 SASEGT. The CDR3 DNA reads as TGTGCCAGCAGTCAACCAGCGGGAGTACCCTACGAGCAGTACTTC. Its translation is CASSQPAGVPYEQYF.

This chain uses TRBV4-3 with TRBJ2-7; D not resolved. This CDR3 spans 15 amino acids. V lost 0 bases to trimming and J lost 0 bases, with 9 bases between them. Germline CDR1 and CDR2: LGHNA and YSLEER. CDR3 amino acids: CASSQEQASSYEQYF. DNA of the CDR3: TGCGCCAGCAGCCAAGAGCAGGCCAGCTCCTACGAGCAGTACTTC.

There are many counts of this clone. The chain couples TRBV2 to TRBJ2-7, with D tentatively TRBD2 (5 bases). CDR1 is SNHLY and CDR2 is FYNNEI in the germline V gene. The CDR3 is made up of 14 amino acids. V lost 5 bases and J 2 bases, leaving 13 bases between the germline ends. CDR3 nucleotide sequence: TGTGCCAGCAGTCTGCGGGCTACGACCTACGAGCAGTACTTC. Its translation: CASSLRATTYEQYF.

The chain links TRBV28 to TRBJ2-7, with no clear D. Trimming shortened V by 2 bases and J by 3 bases, and 5 bases separated the two germline ends. The CDR3 sequence is 12 residues long. The germline V gene has CDR1 MDHEN and CDR2 SYDVKM. CDR3 bases: TGTGCCAGCAGTTTACAGTTCTACGAGCAGTACTTC. Amino acid sequence: CASSLQFYEQYF. Supplemented by reference TRBV28 and TRBJ2-7, the full variable domain reads DVKVTQSSRYLVKRTGEKVFLECVQDMDHENMFWYRQDPGLGLRLIYFSYDVKMKEKGDIPEGYSVSREKKERFSLILESASTNQTSMYLCASSLQFYEQYFGPGTRLTVT.

The chain employs TRBV27 and TRBJ2-3, with 8 nucleotides matching TRBD1. The CDR3 runs 17 residues. The germline V gene encodes CDR1 MNHEY and CDR2 SMNVEV (reference sequence). V dropped 1 base and J dropped 2; count of bases not matched to a gene: 8. The CDR3 DNA is TGTGCCAGCAGTTTATTCGGACAGGGCACATCCACAGATACGCAGTATTTT. Translated, it gives CASSLFGQGTSTDTQYF.

The chain carries TRBV7-9 and TRBJ2-1, with D perhaps assigned TRBD1 or TRBD2 (5 bases each). Germline assignment: CDR1 SEHNR and CDR2 FQNEAQ (reference sequence). The CDR3 is made up of 16 amino acids. V lost 3 bases and J lost 6, with 18 bases in between. The CDR3 DNA is TGTGCCAGCAGCTTCCCGCGGGTCGGGGCGTCCAATGAGCAGTTCTTC. Its protein product is CASSFPRVGASNEQFF.

V is TRBV5-4 and J is TRBJ2-7; 7 nucleotides line up with TRBD1. Germline V CDR1 and CDR2: SGHNT, YYREEE (reference sequence). CDR3 size: 13 residues. J was trimmed by 3 bases and V by 4 bases; bases with no gene match: 4. In DNA, the CDR3 is TGTGCCAGCAGCCGGGACAGATACTACGAGCAGTACTTC. Its translation: CASSRDRYYEQYF.

This clone was seen a handful of times. The chain employs TRBV30 and TRBJ2-5; weak D call: TRBD1 (6 bases). The CDR3 extends over 14 amino acids. Deletions cut 0 bases from V and 4 bases from J, with 12 bases between. Germline V gives CDR1 GTSNPN, CDR2 SVGIG (reference sequence). The CDR3 here is CAWSVGTMTETQYF. The DNA of the CDR3 is TGTGCCTGGAGTGTAGGGACAATGACAGAGACCCAGTACTTC.

The chain carries TRBV19 and TRBJ2-1, with D perhaps matching TRBD2 (6 bases). Germline-derived CDR1 and CDR2 are LNHDA and SQIVND (reference sequence). This CDR3 spans 15 amino acids. Between the trimmed V and J ends, which lost 3 bases and 7 bases, there was a span of 16 bases. The CDR3, as DNA: TGTGCCAGTAGTATTGGGACTTCCCGGCGGAATGAGCAGTTCTTC. Protein sequence: CASSIGTSRRNEQFF.

The V call is TRBV5-1, the J call TRBJ2-1; 9 bases fit TRBD2. CDR1 and CDR2 (germline): SGHRS, YFSETQ. The trim removed 0 bases at V and 4 bases at J, leaving 8 bases unmatched. This CDR3 comprises 17 residues. CDR3 sequence (DNA): TGCGCCAGCAGCTTGGCTGCGACTAGCGGACTTTACAATGAGCAGTTCTTC. Translated, it gives CASSLAATSGLYNEQFF.

The rearrangement joins TRBV6-1 to TRBJ2-7, with D possibly TRBD1 on 5 matching bases. The V gene's germline CDR1 is MNHNS and CDR2 SASEGT. V was shortened by 1 base and J by 0 bases, with 10 bases between the two germline ends. The CDR3 runs 15 residues. The CDR3 loop reads CASSEGGQGSYEQYF. CDR3 DNA sequence: TGTGCCAGCAGTGAAGGTGGGCAGGGCTCCTACGAGCAGTACTTC.